Included here is one TCR beta chain sequence, with context. Its target is unknown. This entry comes from a study of cytotoxic CD8 clonotypes in ibrutinib-treated CLL. Study information: After treatment lasting a median roughly 12 months, range 6 to 36, response samples were collected.

Measured with immunoSEQ multiplex PCR; TCRdb has only the in-frame clones, and not every one. The data show some 92,000 clones, with approximately 80% seen just once and under 30% held by the top ten. The CDR3 covers 17 residues. V lost 6 bases to trimming and J lost 8 bases, with 28 bases between them. CDR1 is MDHEN, CDR2 SYDVKM, per germline. Findings and caveats of the study: Clonality showed a rise at ibrutinib response that reversed toward baseline at progression.

The V call is TRBV28, the J call TRBJ1-2, with D possibly TRBD1 on 5 matching bases. Sequenced here: PBMCs, sampled after 24 months of ibrutinib treatment. This receptor was taken from a human donor with chronic lymphocytic leukemia. CDR3 in amino acids: CASRKLGLRVTIEGYTF. For the CDR3, the DNA is TGTGCCAGCAGAAAATTGGGACTCAGGGTTACTATCGAAGGCTACACCTTC.